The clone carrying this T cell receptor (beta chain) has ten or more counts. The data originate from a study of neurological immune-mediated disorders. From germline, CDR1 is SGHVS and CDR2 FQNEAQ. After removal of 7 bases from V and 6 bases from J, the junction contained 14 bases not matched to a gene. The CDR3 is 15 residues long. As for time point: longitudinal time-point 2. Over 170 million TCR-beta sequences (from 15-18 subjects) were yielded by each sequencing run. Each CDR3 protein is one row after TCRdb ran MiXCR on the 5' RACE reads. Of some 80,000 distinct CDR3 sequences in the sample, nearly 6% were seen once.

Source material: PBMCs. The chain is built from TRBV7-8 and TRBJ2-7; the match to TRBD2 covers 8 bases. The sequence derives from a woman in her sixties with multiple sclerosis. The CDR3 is CASTDLLAGGGEQYF. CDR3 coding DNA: TGTGCCAGCACCGACCTGCTCGCGGGGGGAGGCGAGCAGTACTTC.